This entry lists 14 T cell receptor beta chains sequenced from one sample in a study of cytomegalovirus exposure and HLA in healthy donors. The PCR contained 60 Vbeta and 13 Jbeta primers. The data were produced by immunoSEQ multiplex PCR, yet TCRdb's version contains in-frame clones alone and is incomplete. The table records about 170,000 clones, 70% to 90% of them present only once. The sequencing sample was made of PBMCs. These receptors all come from a man aged 25 to 45 in good health and CMV-seropositive.

The gene calls are TRBV14 and TRBJ1-1; D possibly corresponds to TRBD1 (6 bases). CDR3 size: 14 residues. The V end was cut by 3 bases, the J end by 3 bases, with 11 bases between. Germline CDR1 is SGHDN and CDR2 is FVKESK. The DNA of the CDR3 is TGTGCCAGCAGCCAGGCAGGGGTTCACACTGAAGCTTTCTTT. Protein sequence: CASSQAGVHTEAFF.

The chain combines TRBV11-2 with TRBJ1-3; D may be TRBD1 (5 bases). The CDR3 extends over 16 amino acids. The germline CDR1 and CDR2 sequences are SGHAT and FQNNGV. The ends were cut back, 2 bases at V and 2 bases at J, with 13 bases in the middle. The CDR3 is CASSLIQGLTGNTIYF. The CDR3 DNA follows: TGTGCCAGCAGCTTAATTCAGGGTTTAACTGGAAACACCATATATTTT.

V gene TRBV18 combines with J gene TRBJ2-4, with no clear D. Germline-derived CDR1 and CDR2 are KGHSH and LQKENI. The CDR3 covers 13 residues. Trimming pared 6 bases from V and 6 bases from J, leaving 12 bases between. The CDR3 region has the DNA TGTGCCAGCTCCGCTCCAGGCGCAAACATTCAGTACTTC. The encoded protein is CASSAPGANIQYF.

This chain joins TRBV18 and TRBJ2-2, with 7 bases that match TRBD1. CDR1 KGHSH and CDR2 LQKENI come from the germline V gene. The CDR3 totals 16 residues. The junction had 3 bases not matched to a gene; V was cut back by 2 bases and J by 0 bases. This chain's CDR3 is CASSPEQGTNTGELFF. The DNA for the CDR3 is TGTGCCAGCTCACCAGAACAGGGGACGAACACCGGGGAGCTGTTTTTT.

The V call is TRBV28, the J call TRBJ2-7; 8 positions match TRBD1. Trimming took 4 bases from V and 7 from J; bases not matched to a gene: 6. The CDR3 consists of 13 residues. Germline V gene sequence: CDR1 MDHEN, CDR2 SYDVKM. The CDR3 DNA is TGTGCCAGCAGTTCTGGACAGGGAACGGAGCAGTACTTC. Residues: CASSSGQGTEQYF.

The J gene is TRBJ2-5, the V gene TRBV5-1, with D tentatively TRBD1 (6 bases). The germline V and J ends were trimmed by 5 bases and 0 bases, with 11 bases remaining between them. Germline V gene lookup returns CDR1 SGHRS and CDR2 YFSETQ. This CDR3 spans 14 amino acids. CDR3 region: CASRQGLYQETQYF. CDR3 coding DNA: TGCGCCAGCAGACAGGGTTTGTACCAAGAGACCCAGTACTTC.

This clone was seen a handful of times. V usage is TRBV4-3 and J usage is TRBJ1-2; perhaps TRBD1 as D (5 bases). In germline, CDR1 is LGHNA, CDR2 YSLEER. V lost 2 bases to trimming and J lost 0 bases, with 13 bases between them. This CDR3 spans 16 amino acids. CDR3 DNA: TGCGCCAGCAGCCAATCTAACAGGCAAACTAACTATGGCTACACCTTC. Amino acid sequence: CASSQSNRQTNYGYTF.

The rearrangement links TRBV19 to TRBJ1-5; 8 bases agree with TRBD1. The germline CDR1 and CDR2 sequences are LNHDA and SQIVND (reference sequence). Trimming at V came to 9 bases and at J to 2 bases, leaving 12 bases not matched to a gene. The CDR3 length is 16 residues. CDR3 region: CASQRTGKTGNQPQHF. The CDR3 coding sequence is TGTGCCAGCCAAAGGACAGGGAAGACGGGCAATCAGCCCCAGCATTTT.

This chain connects TRBV11-2 to TRBJ2-1; 10 bases line up with TRBD2. The CDR3 is 17 residues long. Per the germline V gene, CDR1 is SGHAT and CDR2 is FQNNGV. The ends lost 5 bases at V and 10 bases at J; junction bases unmatched: 17. The CDR3 bases are TGTGCCAGCAGCACCCCCACCGGGGGTAGCGGGAGGCACGAGCAGTTCTTC. It specifies CASSTPTGGSGRHEQFF.

The chain is built from TRBV10-3 and TRBJ2-1; 9 nucleotides match TRBD2. The CDR3 totals 13 residues. Germline CDR1 and CDR2: ENHRY and SYGVKD. J was trimmed by 5 bases and V by 6 bases; bases with no gene match: 2. This chain's CDR3 is CAIRRLADNEQFF. The CDR3 DNA follows: TGTGCCATCAGGAGACTAGCGGACAATGAGCAGTTCTTC.

The chain uses TRBV2 and TRBJ1-2; 11 bases are shared with TRBD1. The germline V gene encodes CDR1 SNHLY and CDR2 FYNNEI. This CDR3 comprises 13 residues. V was pared by 7 bases and J by 7 bases, with 5 bases of the junction left unmatched. This chain's CDR3 is CASTQGQGGGYTF. The CDR3 DNA sequence: TGTGCCAGCACCCAGGGACAGGGGGGTGGCTACACCTTC.

V is TRBV2 and J is TRBJ2-3; 13 nucleotides match TRBD2. Germline CDR1 SNHLY, CDR2 FYNNEI. The CDR3 spans 14 residues. V dropped 10 bases and J dropped 6; count of bases not matched to a gene: 7. The CDR3 reads CATRLAGGRDTQYF. The CDR3 DNA reads TGTGCCACCCGACTAGCGGGAGGAAGGGATACGCAGTATTTT. Supplemented by reference TRBV2 and TRBJ2-3, the full variable domain reads EPEVTQTPSHQVTQMGQEVILRCVPISNHLYFYWYRQILGQKVEFLVSFYNNEISEKSEIFDDQFSVERPDGSNFTLKIRSTKLEDSAMYFCATRLAGGRDTQYFGPGTRLTVL.

The genes are TRBV7-2 and TRBJ2-7, with no clear D. Deletions cut 4 bases from V and 6 bases from J, with 16 bases between. From germline, CDR1 is SGHTA and CDR2 FQGNSA. The CDR3 sequence is 14 residues long. The CDR3 sequence: CASSSIMSLGEQYF. As DNA, the CDR3 is TGTGCCAGCAGCTCGATCATGAGTCTAGGCGAGCAGTACTTC.

The chain employs TRBV29-1 and TRBJ2-3, with D possibly TRBD1 on 6 matching bases. V lost 4 bases, J lost 1 base, and 15 bases lay in between. The CDR3 is made up of 15 amino acids. The germline V gene encodes CDR1 SQVTM and CDR2 ANQGSEA. The CDR3 nucleotides read TGCAGCGTTGGCCTAACGACAGGCCGCACAGATACGCAGTATTTT. It encodes CSVGLTTGRTDTQYF.